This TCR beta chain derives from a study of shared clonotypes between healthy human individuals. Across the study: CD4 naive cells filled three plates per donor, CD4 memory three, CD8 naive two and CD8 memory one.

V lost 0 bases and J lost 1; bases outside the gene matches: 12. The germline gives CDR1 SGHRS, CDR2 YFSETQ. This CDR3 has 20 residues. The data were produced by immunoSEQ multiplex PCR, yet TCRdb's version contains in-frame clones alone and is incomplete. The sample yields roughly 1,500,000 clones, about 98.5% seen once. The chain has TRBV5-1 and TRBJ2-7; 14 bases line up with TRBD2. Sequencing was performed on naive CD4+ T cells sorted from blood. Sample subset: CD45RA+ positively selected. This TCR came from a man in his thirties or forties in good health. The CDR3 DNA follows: TGCGCCAGCAGCTTGGGGGCGCGGGGACTAGCGGGAGTACGGTCCTACGAGCAGTACTTC. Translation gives CASSLGARGLAGVRSYEQYF.